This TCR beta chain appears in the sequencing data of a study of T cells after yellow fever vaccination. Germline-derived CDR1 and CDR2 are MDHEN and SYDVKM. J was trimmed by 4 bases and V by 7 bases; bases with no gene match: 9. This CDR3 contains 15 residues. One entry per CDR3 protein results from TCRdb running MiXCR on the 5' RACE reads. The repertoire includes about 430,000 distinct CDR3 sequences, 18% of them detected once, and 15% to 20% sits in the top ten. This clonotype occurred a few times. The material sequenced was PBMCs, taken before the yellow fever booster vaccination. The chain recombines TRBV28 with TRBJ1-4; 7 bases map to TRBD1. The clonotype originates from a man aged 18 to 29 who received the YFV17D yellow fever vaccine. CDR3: CASMEGTVINEKLFF. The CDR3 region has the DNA TGTGCCAGCATGGAAGGGACAGTTATTAATGAAAAACTGTTTTTT.